This T cell receptor (beta chain) was recorded in a study of long-term antiretroviral therapy in people with HIV. Study-level points and caveats: The study found that diversity rose after ART but stayed below transplant donor controls. Clones that expanded before ART (that is, prior to treatment) dominated the repertoire at all time points. HIV repertoire CDR3 lengths ranged less widely than those of controls.

Trimming removed 2 bases from V and 6 bases from J, with 16 bases in between. Germline CDR1 SGHDN, CDR2 FVKESK. CDR3 length: 15 amino acids. Sequencing used immunoSEQ v3.0 at survey level. Data came from immunoSEQ multiplex PCR; TCRdb stores just in-frame clones and leaves some out. Seen here are more than 20,000 clones, 75% to 90% observed once, and the top ten hold roughly 10%. Comment on this clone: The antigen remains unidentified.

The starting material was unsorted PBMCs, obtained 2.3 years after starting antiretroviral therapy. This chain links TRBV14 with TRBJ1-1; maybe TRBD1 (5 bases). This TCR came from a man aged 35-49 years with HIV. In DNA form, the CDR3 reads TGTGCCAGCAGCCAAACGGGAGAAGACAGCCCTGAAGCTTTCTTT. It is translated as CASSQTGEDSPEAFF.